This T cell receptor beta chain was obtained from a study of identical twins. Details on this clonotype: Its specificity is not known.

Germline V lookup: CDR1 SGHAT, CDR2 FQDESV (reference sequence). The CDR3 sequence is 15 residues long. Deletions cut 5 bases from V and 4 bases from J, with 14 bases between. Whole-study results and caveats: The same donors were not followed; conclusions instead depended on cross-sectional statistical analysis.

A template switching step contributed a universal primer site, while unique molecular identifiers were present in the cDNA. Each CDR3 protein gets one entry after TCRdb re-called the 5' RACE reads with MiXCR. This sample has about 890,000 distinct CDR3 sequences; about 12% occur once, and the top ten carry around 1.5%. These data are also associated with another study on yellow fever vaccine responses in identical twins.

V usage is TRBV11-1 and J usage is TRBJ2-2; the D is unclear. The TCR was taken from a woman younger than 35 in good health. Sequenced input: PBMCs. CDR3: CASSQRPSATGELFF. The CDR3 DNA reads TGTGCCAGCAGCCAACGCCCCTCCGCCACCGGGGAGCTGTTTTTT.